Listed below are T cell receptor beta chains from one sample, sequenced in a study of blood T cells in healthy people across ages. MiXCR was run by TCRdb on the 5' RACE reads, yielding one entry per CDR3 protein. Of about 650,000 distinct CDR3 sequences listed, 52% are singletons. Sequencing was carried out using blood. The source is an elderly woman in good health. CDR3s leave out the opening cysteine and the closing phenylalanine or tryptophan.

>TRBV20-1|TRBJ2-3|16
SAAGTSGGYTPTDTQY
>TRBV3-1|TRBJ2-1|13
ASRPRLAGGGEQF
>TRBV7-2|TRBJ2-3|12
ASSQGGSKDTQY
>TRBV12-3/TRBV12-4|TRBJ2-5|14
ASSPLRRTVQETQY
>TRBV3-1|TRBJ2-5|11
ASSQLDQETQY
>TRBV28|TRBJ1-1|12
ASRPAGVGTEAF
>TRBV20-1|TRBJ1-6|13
SASTPGHYNSPLH
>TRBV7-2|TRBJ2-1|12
ASSFGLPFNEQF
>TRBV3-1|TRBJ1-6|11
ASSQARDAPLH
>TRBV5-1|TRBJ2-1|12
ASSADSDYNEQF
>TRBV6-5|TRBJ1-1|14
ASTSPPGQGNTEAF
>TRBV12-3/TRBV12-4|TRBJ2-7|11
ASSSLWGCEQY
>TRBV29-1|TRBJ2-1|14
SVERVSAGPNYEQF
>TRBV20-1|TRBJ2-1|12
SANGGRVYNEQF
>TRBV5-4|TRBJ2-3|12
ASSVSGSTDTQY
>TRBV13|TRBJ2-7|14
ASSSAPGLAPLEQY
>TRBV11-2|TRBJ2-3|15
ASSLPQTGLRTDTQY
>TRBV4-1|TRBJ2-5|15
ASSQALETSGKETQY
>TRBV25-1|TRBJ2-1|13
ASSELAGGNNEQF
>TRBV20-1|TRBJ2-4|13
SARLERENRNIQY
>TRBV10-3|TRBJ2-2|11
AISVGNTGELF
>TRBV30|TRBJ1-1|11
AWGQKSNTEAF
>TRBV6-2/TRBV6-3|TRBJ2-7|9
ASLQGDEQY
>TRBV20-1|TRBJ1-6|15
SARDRAVGSYNSPLH
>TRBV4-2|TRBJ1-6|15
ASSQGVAVTGGSPLH
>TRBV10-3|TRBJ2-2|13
AIKGLNTNTGELF
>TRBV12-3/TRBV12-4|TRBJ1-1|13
ASSYRREMNTEAF
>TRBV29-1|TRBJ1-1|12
SVVRGVSNTEAF
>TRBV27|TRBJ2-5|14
ASTQRWRRGGETQY
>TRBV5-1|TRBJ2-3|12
ASSLTGAHHTQY
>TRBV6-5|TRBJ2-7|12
ASSYGGQGYEQY
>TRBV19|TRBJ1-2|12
ASSIDSTVAGYT
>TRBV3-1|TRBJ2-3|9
ASSRGNPQY
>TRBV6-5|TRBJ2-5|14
ASSFTAGTSQETQY
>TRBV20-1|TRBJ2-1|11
SARGTSGRRQF
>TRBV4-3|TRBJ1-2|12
ASSYKGSVYGYT
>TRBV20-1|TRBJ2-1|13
SATEGLAGYNEQF
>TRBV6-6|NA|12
ASTRTSLSYEQY
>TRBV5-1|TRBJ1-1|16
ASSLAVSAGPGNTEAF
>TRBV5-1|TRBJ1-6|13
ASSLSGDSNSPLH
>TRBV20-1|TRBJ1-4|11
SARGGLNEKLF
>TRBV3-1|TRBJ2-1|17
ASSQGLAGGPSSYNEQF
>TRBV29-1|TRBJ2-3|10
SVVLTGDTQY
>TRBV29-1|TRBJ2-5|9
SVESKETQY
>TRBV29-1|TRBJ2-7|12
SVEWQGGGYEQY
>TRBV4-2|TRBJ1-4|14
ASSQYRGGTNEKLF
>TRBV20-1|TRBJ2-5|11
SPFVRGQETQY
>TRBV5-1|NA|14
ASSIGLAGGLDEQY
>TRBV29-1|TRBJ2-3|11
SVAGHSTDTQY
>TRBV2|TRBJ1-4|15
ASSEVFPAGNNEKLF
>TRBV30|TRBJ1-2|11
AWTRGIFYGYT
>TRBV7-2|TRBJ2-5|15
ASSFSSSGRFRETQY
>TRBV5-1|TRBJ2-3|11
ASSPGGLDTQY